The entry below describes one T cell receptor (beta chain). The CDR3 extends over 13 amino acids. Original processing notes: Reference gene primer amplification gave estimated nucleated cell counts. Only in-frame clones appear in the TCRdb table, and some are missing; sequencing was by immunoSEQ multiplex PCR. That table supplies the V and J calls and clone size; D and trimming were determined from the DNA. The top ten clones hold around 2.1% of a sample with a few hundred thousand clones, around 90% of them seen once. This specimen belongs to a study of blood T cell repertoires in COVID-19. In the study overall: Samples came from the United States, Italy and Spain, spanning acute and convalescent COVID-19. Sample material is recorded as cDNA or gDNA derived from T cells, B-cell-depleted T cells, or PBMCs.

Material for sequencing was peripheral blood. J is TRBJ2-5 and V is TRBV21-1; the table's D call, TRBD1, has no DNA check behind it. TRBV21-1 is assigned pseudogene status. The receptor was derived from a man between 18 and 29 years old with active or convalescent COVID-19. The CDR3 region is CARDRGRFETQYF. For the CDR3, the DNA is TGTGCCAGGGACAGGGGGCGATTTGAGACCCAGTACTTC.